The T cell receptor beta chain described here comes from a study of shared clonotypes between healthy human individuals. Genomic DNA of unsorted samples came from tens of millions of PBMCs. Repertoires were generated with immunoSEQ multiplex PCR, while TCRdb's copy carries only in-frame clones and drops some. Of more than 450,000 clones listed, approximately 85% are singletons. The CDR3 is 13 amino acids. Germline loops: CDR1 SGHRS, CDR2 YFSETQ. The germline V and J ends were trimmed by 3 bases and 3 bases, with 8 bases remaining between them. In the case of this clone: Distinct nucleotide sequences in the sample also encode this CDR3.

Sequenced input: PBMCs. V is TRBV5-1 and J is TRBJ2-3, with D unclear. This TCR derives from a woman aged 40 to 50 in good health. Some clones in this sample may be carry-over from other donors' samples. CDR3 protein: CASSSVPTDTQYF. CDR3 nucleotides: TGCGCCAGCAGCTCTGTCCCGACAGATACGCAGTATTTT. Together with reference TRBV5-1 and TRBJ2-3, the CDR3 gives the full variable domain: KAGVTQTPRYLIKTRGQQVTLSCSPISGHRSVSWYQQTPGQGLQFLFEYFSETQRNKGNFPGRFSGRQFSNSRSEMNVSTLELGDSALYLCASSSVPTDTQYFGPGTRLTVL.